These T cell receptor beta chains were read from a single sample in a study of early T cells in non-severe SARS-CoV-2 infection. TCRdb re-derived calls from the 5' RACE reads in MiXCR, one entry per CDR3 protein. The sample contains about 66,000 distinct CDR3 sequences, roughly a fifth of which appear only once. This material consisted of whole blood, taken at baseline. The receptor set was obtained from an adult who was a healthcare worker with PCR-confirmed SARS-CoV-2 infection or an uninfected control (not recorded which). Each CDR3 is given with its conserved first and last residue. The D gene is left open where the match is weak. Not all rows give a size; the values are once, few, many and, for expanded clones, a class.

clone_size	v_call	d_call	j_call	cdr3_aa	cdr3_nt
few	TRBV5-1	-	TRBJ2-1	CASSLSLRADEQFF	TGCGCCAGCAGCTTGTCCCTCAGGGCCGATGAGCAGTTCTTC
many	TRBV20-1	-	TRBJ1-1	CSARTDRNTEAFF	TGCAGTGCTAGGACAGACCGAAACACTGAAGCTTTCTTT
-	TRBV28	TRBD2	TRBJ2-3	CASSNPTGGDTQYF	TGTGCCAGCAGTAACCCGACGGGGGGGGATACGCAGTATTTT
-	TRBV20-1	-	TRBJ1-2	CSARETGWEGYTF	TGCAGTGCTAGAGAAACAGGCTGGGAAGGCTACACCTTC
many	TRBV12-3/TRBV12-4	TRBD1	TRBJ1-4	CASSPRTGREKLFF	TGTGCCAGCAGTCCCAGGACAGGGAGGGAAAAACTGTTTTTT
few	TRBV20-1	-	TRBJ2-1	CSATDPAGEQFF	TGCAGTGCGACAGACCCGGCCGGGGAGCAGTTCTTC
-	TRBV3-1	TRBD1	TRBJ1-1	CASSPGTENTEAFF	TGTGCCAGCAGCCCGGGGACAGAAAACACTGAAGCTTTCTTT
-	TRBV19	-	TRBJ2-7	CASSILVGLPGYEQYF	TGTGCCAGTAGTATTCTAGTTGGACTGCCAGGCTACGAGCAGTACTTC
few	TRBV3-1	-	TRBJ2-2	CASSPNRAGELFF	TGTGCCAGCAGCCCGAACAGGGCCGGGGAGCTGTTTTTT
few	TRBV20-1	-	TRBJ2-5	CSGCPGPLRETQYF	TGCAGCGGCTGTCCGGGGCCCCTCAGGGAGACCCAGTACTTC
-	TRBV19	-	TRBJ2-1	CASSINLPWVEQFF	TGTGCCAGTAGTATCAATCTACCCTGGGTTGAGCAGTTCTTC
-	TRBV5-1	TRBD1	TRBJ2-1	CASSSGQSSYNEQFF	TGCGCCAGCAGCTCGGGACAGAGCTCCTACAATGAGCAGTTCTTC
-	TRBV20-1	TRBD1	TRBJ2-1	CSATGTGWAEQFF	TGCAGTGCTACCGGGACAGGGTGGGCTGAGCAGTTCTTC
-	TRBV4-2	-	TRBJ2-3	CASSQDPAGFTDTQYF	TGTGCCAGCAGCCAAGATCCGGCGGGGTTCACAGATACGCAGTATTTT
-	TRBV2	TRBD2	TRBJ2-3	CALRGERGNTDTQYF	TGTGCCCTACGGGGAGAGCGGGGGAACACAGATACGCAGTATTTT
-	TRBV27	TRBD1	TRBJ1-6	CASSFDRAGDNSPLHF	TGTGCCAGCAGTTTCGACAGGGCCGGGGATAATTCACCCCTCCACTTT
-	TRBV6-1	-	TRBJ2-3	CASSENRADTQYF	TGTGCCAGCAGTGAAAATCGGGCAGATACGCAGTATTTT
few	TRBV5-4	TRBD1	TRBJ1-1	CASSPDRAGNTEAFF	TGTGCCAGCAGCCCCGACAGGGCCGGGAACACTGAAGCTTTCTTT
few	TRBV12-3/TRBV12-4	TRBD2	TRBJ2-1	CASSDGGGSYNEQFF	TGTGCCAGCAGTGACGGGGGGGGCTCCTACAATGAGCAGTTCTTC
-	TRBV20-1	TRBD2	TRBJ2-7	CSARDAAGGIYEQYF	TGCAGTGCTAGAGATGCGGCGGGGGGGATCTACGAGCAGTACTTC
few	TRBV3-1	TRBD2	TRBJ2-3	CASSQGLAGGPGAFTDTQYF	TGTGCCAGCAGCCAAGGTCTAGCGGGGGGGCCAGGAGCATTCACAGATACGCAGTATTTT
-	TRBV9	-	TRBJ1-5	CASSVAGVPNQPQHF	TGTGCCAGCAGCGTAGCCGGAGTGCCCAATCAGCCCCAGCATTTT
few	TRBV24-1	-	TRBJ1-1	CATSVQGIRDTEAFF	TGTGCCACCAGTGTTCAGGGGATTAGGGACACTGAAGCTTTCTTT
-	TRBV3-1	-	TRBJ1-6	CASSQDGPGASPLHF	TGTGCCAGCAGCCAAGATGGACCAGGGGCCTCACCCCTCCACTTT
-	TRBV3-1	-	TRBJ1-2	CASSQGQGHGYTF	TGTGCCAGCAGCCAAGGGCAGGGCCATGGCTACACCTTC
few	TRBV3-1	-	TRBJ2-5	CASGGSGAQETQYF	TGTGCCAGCGGAGGCTCGGGGGCTCAAGAGACCCAGTACTTC
-	TRBV3-1	-	TRBJ1-1	CASSQSGRGTEAFF	TGTGCCAGCAGCCAGTCCGGACGTGGGACTGAAGCTTTCTTT
-	TRBV2	-	TRBJ2-2	CASGPRLNTGELFF	TGTGCCAGCGGGCCTCGGCTGAACACCGGGGAGCTGTTTTTT
few	TRBV18	TRBD2	TRBJ2-1	CASSGREESEQFF	TGTGCCAGCTCGGGGAGGGAAGAGTCTGAGCAGTTCTTC
-	TRBV5-1	TRBD1	TRBJ1-1	CASSLLTGSLPGAFF	TGCGCCAGCAGCTTGCTGACAGGGAGTCTACCTGGAGCTTTCTTT
many	TRBV3-1	-	TRBJ1-1	CASSLWMNTEAFF	TGTGCCAGCAGCCTTTGGATGAACACTGAAGCTTTCTTT
few	TRBV20-1	-	TRBJ1-2	CSASTANYGYTF	TGCAGTGCTAGTACTGCTAACTATGGCTACACCTTC
few	TRBV13	-	TRBJ1-2	CASTLQGGIYGYTF	TGTGCCAGCACCCTACAGGGAGGGATCTATGGCTACACCTTC
few	TRBV20-1	TRBD1	TRBJ1-1	CSASPTGRTEAFF	TGCAGTGCTAGCCCGACAGGGCGAACTGAAGCTTTCTTT
-	TRBV5-4	TRBD2	TRBJ2-3	CASSRGLQSTDTQYF	TGTGCCAGCAGCAGGGGACTACAAAGCACAGATACGCAGTATTTT
few	TRBV27	TRBD2	TRBJ2-1	CASSSRSGKDEQFF	TGTGCCAGCAGTTCCCGAAGCGGGAAGGATGAGCAGTTCTTC
many	TRBV25-1	TRBD2	TRBJ2-3	CASSEWRGTDTQYF	TGTGCCAGCAGTGAATGGCGGGGGACAGATACGCAGTATTTT
-	TRBV6-2/TRBV6-3	TRBD2	TRBJ2-3	CASRLTRLAGATDTQYF	TGTGCCAGCAGACTCACCCGACTAGCGGGGGCCACAGATACGCAGTATTTT
-	TRBV30	-	TRBJ2-1	CAWSVYNEQFF	TGTGCCTGGAGTGTATACAATGAGCAGTTCTTC
few	TRBV5-1	-	TRBJ1-2	CASSLAPGKDLNGYTF	TGCGCCAGCAGCTTGGCGCCAGGGAAAGACCTAAATGGCTACACCTTC
-	TRBV18	TRBD2	TRBJ2-1	CASSSPSGGDEQFF	TGTGCCAGCTCATCTCCCAGCGGGGGTGATGAGCAGTTCTTC
few	TRBV20-1	-	TRBJ2-2	CSASLDTANTGELFF	TGCAGTGCTTCTCTGGACACGGCGAACACCGGGGAGCTGTTTTTT
-	TRBV21-1	-	TRBJ2-4	CASSKRGYIQYF	TGTGCCAGCAGCAAACGGGGTTACATTCAGTACTTC
many	TRBV4-1	-	TRBJ2-1	CASSKAHEEQFF	TGCGCCAGCAGCAAGGCGCACGAGGAGCAGTTCTTC
-	TRBV4-2	-	TRBJ1-4	CASSQGRDTTNEKLFF	TGTGCCAGCAGCCAAGGCCGGGACACAACTAATGAAAAACTGTTTTTT
few	TRBV27	-	TRBJ1-1	CASSLYREGNTEAFF	TGTGCCAGCAGTTTATACAGGGAAGGAAACACTGAAGCTTTCTTT
few	TRBV12-3/TRBV12-4	-	TRBJ2-5	CASSPPAQETQYF	TGTGCCAGCAGCCCCCCGGCCCAAGAGACCCAGTACTTC
-	TRBV5-1	-	TRBJ2-5	CASSLDYHGETQYF	TGCGCCAGCAGCTTAGACTACCACGGAGAGACCCAGTACTTC
few	TRBV6-5	TRBD1	TRBJ1-1	CASSPRGGNIEAFF	TGTGCCAGCAGTCCCAGAGGGGGCAACATTGAAGCTTTCTTT
-	TRBV30	-	TRBJ1-4	CAWSVRGNEKLFF	TGTGCCTGGAGTGTTAGGGGGAATGAAAAACTGTTTTTT
few	TRBV7-9	-	TRBJ1-1	CASGDRRTEAFF	TGTGCCAGCGGAGACAGAAGGACTGAAGCTTTCTTT
-	TRBV5-4	TRBD1	TRBJ2-1	CASRTGGVSHYNEQFF	TGTGCCAGCAGGACAGGGGGCGTCAGCCATTACAATGAGCAGTTCTTC
-	TRBV5-1	TRBD1	TRBJ1-2	CASSSLSGTGRGYTF	TGCGCCAGCAGCTCCCTCTCCGGGACAGGGAGAGGCTACACCTTC
-	TRBV12-3/TRBV12-4	TRBD1	TRBJ1-5	CASSLRQGLSNQPQHF	TGTGCCAGCAGTTTGAGACAGGGCTTGAGCAATCAGCCCCAGCATTTT
few	TRBV4-1	TRBD1	TRBJ1-4	CASSQPGQGFSNEKLFF	TGCGCCAGCAGCCAACCGGGACAGGGGTTTTCTAATGAAAAACTGTTTTTT
-	TRBV20-1	-	TRBJ2-7	CSALRQGNREQYF	TGCAGTGCCCTGCGGCAGGGGAATCGCGAGCAGTACTTC
-	TRBV18	-	TRBJ2-3	CASSPLEQMGDTQYF	TGTGCCAGCTCACCACTAGAACAGATGGGCGATACGCAGTATTTT